One and the same sample provided the 31 T cell receptor beta chains below, sequenced in a study of memory CD4+ T cells and cytomegalovirus serostatus. Single viable CD3+CD4+CD8-CD45RO+ cells were sorted as the memory CD4+ T cells. The method was immunoSEQ multiplex PCR; TCRdb's version includes in-frame clones alone and lacks a portion of them. The sample lists tens of thousands of clones; about four fifths were seen once. Sequencing was done on a sample of memory CD4+ T cells from blood. These receptors all come from an adult in good health and CMV-seronegative.

The chain carries TRBV27 and TRBJ2-7; D possibly corresponds to TRBD2 (7 bases). V lost 5 bases and J lost 7, with 12 bases in between. CDR1 is MNHEY and CDR2 is SMNVEV in the germline V gene (reference sequence). The CDR3 is 12 amino acids. The CDR3, as DNA: TGTGCCAGCAGTCGCAGGGGAGGGGAGCAGTACTTC. It codes for CASSRRGGEQYF.

The chain links TRBV6-6 to TRBJ2-5; D is possibly TRBD1 (5 bases). Gene TRBJ2-7 matches the end of the DNA better, so the J call may be wrong. This CDR3 is 14 amino acids long. CDR1 is MNHNY and CDR2 is SVGAGI in the germline V gene (reference sequence). CDR3 nucleotides: TGTGCCAGCAGCCACCCTGGGGCCTCCTACGAGCAGTACTTC. It yields the protein CASSHPGASYEQYF.

This rearrangement joins TRBV10-3 to TRBJ2-2; TRBD2 is a possible D gene (5 bases). The germline V and J ends were trimmed by 3 bases and 0 bases, with 8 bases remaining between them. Germline V CDR1 and CDR2: ENHRY, SYGVKD. The CDR3 is 15 amino acids. This chain's CDR3 is CAISDPGSNTGELFF. CDR3 DNA sequence: TGTGCCATCAGTGACCCGGGATCGAACACCGGGGAGCTGTTTTTT.

With regard to this clone: The same CDR3 can be traced to other DNA sequences in this sample. The CDR3 DNA reads TGTGCCAGCAGCCAGGGAAATTCACCCCTCCACTTT. This encodes CASSQGNSPLHF. The chain carries TRBV7-9 and TRBJ1-6; TRBD1 is a possible D gene (5 bases). This CDR3 is 12 amino acids long. Germline V gene lookup returns CDR1 SEHNR and CDR2 FQNEAQ (reference sequence). V gave up 5 bases and J gave up 7 bases, with 6 bases separating them. Filled out from reference TRBV7-9 and TRBJ1-6, the complete variable domain reads DTGVSQNPRHKITKRGQNVTFRCDPISEHNRLYWYRQTLGQGPEFLTYFQNEAQLEKSRLLSDRFSAERPKGSFSTLEIQRTEQGDSAMYLCASSQGNSPLHFGNGTRLTVT.

The chain recombines TRBV5-1 with TRBJ1-1; 8 positions match TRBD1. The CDR3 length is 15 residues. Germline CDR1 SGHRS, CDR2 YFSETQ. The V gene end was trimmed by 4 bases and the J gene end by 6 bases; junction bases not matched to a gene: 11. The CDR3 DNA reads as TGCGCCAGCAGCCGATCATCTCAGGGACAGGCTGAAGCTTTCTTT. Protein: CASSRSSQGQAEAFF.

This sequence joins TRBV4-3 and TRBJ2-5, with D tentatively TRBD1 (5 bases). The germline V gene encodes CDR1 LGHNA and CDR2 YSLEER. The CDR3 extends over 13 amino acids. V lost 0 bases and J lost 7, with 9 bases in between. The CDR3 sequence: CASSQDSQGTQYF. For the CDR3, the DNA is TGCGCCAGCAGCCAAGATTCGCAGGGGACCCAGTACTTC.

The rearrangement links TRBV4-2 to TRBJ1-6, with 9 bases that match TRBD1. Germline CDR1 and CDR2: LGHNA and YNFKEQ. The CDR3 is 15 amino acids. V trimming: 5 bases; J trimming: 6 bases; junction bases outside the gene matches: 5. CDR3 nucleotide sequence: TGTGCCAGCAGCTACAGACAGGGGGTTAATTCACCCCTCCACTTT. Translated, it gives CASSYRQGVNSPLHF.

The chain is built from TRBV5-1 and TRBJ2-5, with TRBD2 as a possible D gene (6 bases). From germline, CDR1 is SGHRS and CDR2 YFSETQ. The CDR3 covers 14 residues. V lost 4 bases, J lost 2 bases, and 12 bases lay in between. CDR3 in amino acids: CASSPLALQETQYF. The DNA for the CDR3 is TGCGCCAGCAGCCCGCTAGCGCTGCAAGAGACCCAGTACTTC.

The V call is TRBV7-2, the J call TRBJ1-2; D perhaps matches TRBD1 (5 bases). The CDR3 is 13 residues long. V dropped 4 bases and J dropped 4 bases, with 10 bases sitting between them. CDR1 and CDR2 from the germline V gene are SGHTA and FQGNSA. CDR3 nucleotides: TGTGCCAGCAGCTCGACCGGGGGCTATGGCTACACCTTC. Translated: CASSSTGGYGYTF.

The chain couples TRBV6-1 to TRBJ1-1, with 12 bases identical to TRBD1. This CDR3 has 18 amino acids. Trimming at V came to 3 bases and at J to 4 bases, leaving 12 bases not matched to a gene. Per the germline V gene, CDR1 is MNHNS and CDR2 is SASEGT. CDR3 bases: TGTGCCAGCAGTGACTTGGCGGGACAGGGGGCGCGGGGCACTGAAGCTTTCTTT. Encoded protein: CASSDLAGQGARGTEAFF.

CDR3 sequence (DNA): TGTGCCAGCAGCGAGTATTACGAGCAGTACTTC. It encodes CASSEYYEQYF. This chain uses TRBV2 with TRBJ2-7; D unresolved. Germline V gene lookup returns CDR1 SNHLY and CDR2 FYNNEI. The length of the CDR3 is 11 residues. V was clipped by 6 bases and J by 4 bases, with 7 bases between them.

The rearrangement uses TRBV7-2 and TRBJ2-7; no firm D call. There are 13 residues in the CDR3. V dropped 1 base and J dropped 6 bases, with 10 bases sitting between them. Germline V gives CDR1 SGHTA, CDR2 FQGNSA. CDR3 in amino acids: CASSLDQLGEQYF. The DNA for the CDR3 is TGTGCCAGCAGCTTAGACCAATTGGGCGAGCAGTACTTC. The variable domain in full, completed from reference TRBV7-2 and TRBJ2-7, reads GAGVSQSPSNKVTEKGKDVELRCDPISGHTALYWYRQSLGQGLEFLIYFQGNSAPDKSGLPSDRFSAERTGGSVSTLTIQRTQQEDSAVYLCASSLDQLGEQYFGPGTRLTVT.

This chain joins TRBV10-3 and TRBJ1-5; TRBD1 matches 9 bases. V shed 6 bases and J 7 bases; nucleotides not matched to a gene: 7. CDR1 is ENHRY and CDR2 is SYGVKD in the germline V gene. The CDR3 sequence is 14 residues long. The CDR3 sequence is CAISRDRVGQPQHF. CDR3 DNA: TGTGCCATCAGCAGGGACAGGGTCGGGCAGCCCCAGCATTTT.

The chain recombines TRBV6-5 with TRBJ2-7; no definite D call. Per germline, CDR1 MNHEY and CDR2 SVGAGI. The CDR3 runs to 16 residues. Trimming removed 0 bases from V and 4 bases from J, with 16 bases in between. The CDR3 sequence is CASSYSVQPGEYEQYF. CDR3 DNA: TGTGCCAGCAGTTACTCGGTACAACCCGGAGAGTACGAGCAGTACTTC.

The chain uses TRBV7-3 and TRBJ2-5, with TRBD1 identical over 8 bases. This CDR3 comprises 13 residues. CDR1 SGHTA and CDR2 FQGTGA come from the germline V gene. With V trimmed by 5 bases and J by 5 bases, 4 bases remained unmatched. The CDR3 sequence: CASSNTGGETQYF. In DNA form, the CDR3 reads TGTGCCAGCAGCAACACAGGGGGTGAGACCCAGTACTTC.

This clone appeared once. This sequence joins TRBV6-1 and TRBJ1-5, with D possibly TRBD1 on 5 matching bases. The germline V and J ends were trimmed by 0 bases and 4 bases, with 7 bases remaining between them. The CDR3 sequence is 14 residues long. From germline, CDR1 is MNHNS and CDR2 SASEGT. The DNA for the CDR3 is TGTGCCAGCAGTGAAGCGGGACGGAATCAGCCCCAGCATTTT. Its translation is CASSEAGRNQPQHF.

This clone has just one count. CDR3 DNA: TGTGCCAGCAGGGCCGCCGCTGCAGATACGCAGTATTTT. It yields the protein CASRAAAADTQYF. This sequence joins TRBV7-2 and TRBJ2-3; D is ambiguous. Germline CDR1 and CDR2: SGHTA and FQGNSA. This CDR3 is built from 13 residues. V dropped 6 bases and J dropped 4 bases, with 11 bases sitting between them.

This chain connects TRBV9 to TRBJ1-5; D gene ambiguous. V was clipped by 4 bases and J by 2 bases, with 10 bases between them. The CDR3 spans 14 residues. Germline CDR1 reads SGDLS; CDR2 reads YYNGEE. CDR3 DNA sequence: TGTGCCAGCAGCAGCGGAAAGGGCAATCAGCCCCAGCATTTT. Translation: CASSSGKGNQPQHF.

The chain links TRBV7-9 to TRBJ2-1; D remains unclear. CDR1 and CDR2 from the germline V gene are SEHNR and FQNEAQ (reference sequence). This CDR3 region has 14 residues. Trimming took off 5 bases at V and 7 bases at J, with 15 bases between the two ends. CDR3: CASSPDAPANEQFF. The CDR3 DNA follows: TGTGCCAGCAGCCCGGACGCCCCGGCGAATGAGCAGTTCTTC. Complete variable domain (other parts from reference TRBV7-9 and TRBJ2-1): DTGVSQNPRHKITKRGQNVTFRCDPISEHNRLYWYRQTLGQGPEFLTYFQNEAQLEKSRLLSDRFSAERPKGSFSTLEIQRTEQGDSAMYLCASSPDAPANEQFFGPGTRLTVL.

The chain uses TRBV27 and TRBJ1-5; D is ambiguous. The CDR3 is 14 residues long. Germline CDR1 reads MNHEY; CDR2 reads SMNVEV (reference sequence). Trimming removed 5 bases at V and 7 bases at J, with 15 bases between. CDR3 region: CASSADGRIQPQHF. The DNA for the CDR3 is TGTGCCAGCAGTGCGGACGGGCGAATCCAGCCCCAGCATTTT.

This sequence joins TRBV28 and TRBJ1-1; tentatively, D is TRBD1 (5 bases). V was clipped by 8 bases and J by 6 bases, with 13 bases between them. The CDR3 consists of 12 residues. The germline V gene has CDR1 MDHEN and CDR2 SYDVKM. The CDR3 DNA reads as TGTGCCAGCTCGGTCAGGGTTCCTGAAGCTTTCTTT. The encoded protein is CASSVRVPEAFF.

The chain employs TRBV28 and TRBJ2-4, with D possibly TRBD1 on 5 matching bases. The V end lost 4 bases, the J end lost 1 base, and 14 bases lay between the germline ends. CDR3 length equals 16 residues. Germline V lookup: CDR1 MDHEN, CDR2 SYDVKM. The CDR3 protein is CASSYNVKGAKNIQYF. The CDR3 DNA is TGTGCCAGCAGTTACAATGTTAAGGGGGCCAAAAACATTCAGTACTTC.

V usage is TRBV5-1 and J usage is TRBJ2-5; D might be TRBD1 (6 bases). This CDR3 region has 16 residues. CDR1 SGHRS and CDR2 YFSETQ come from the germline V gene. Trimming took 4 bases from V and 2 from J, leaving 18 bases between them. The CDR3 here is CASSPTGTAQQETQYF. In DNA form, the CDR3 reads TGCGCCAGCAGCCCGACAGGTACGGCCCAGCAAGAGACCCAGTACTTC.

In its sample, this clone was seen once. In the same sample, other DNA sequences code for this CDR3. The CDR3 bases are TGTGCCAGCTCACCACCGAGTAGAGAGACCCAGTACTTC. Its translation is CASSPPSRETQYF. This rearrangement joins TRBV18 to TRBJ2-5; D gene ambiguous. The CDR3 sequence is 13 residues long. CDR1 KGHSH and CDR2 LQKENI come from the germline V gene. V lost 0 bases and J lost 4, with 6 bases in between.

The chain has TRBV10-3 and TRBJ2-7; D not resolved. V was shortened by 4 bases and J by 3 bases, with 13 bases between the two germline ends. The germline CDR1 and CDR2 sequences are ENHRY and SYGVKD. The CDR3 length is 14 residues. CDR3 DNA sequence: TGTGCCATCAGTGGGCCGCAGAAGGGCTACGAGCAGTACTTC. It specifies CAISGPQKGYEQYF.

The chain is built from TRBV30 and TRBJ1-4, with D perhaps TRBD1 (6 bases). Germline CDR1 is GTSNPN and CDR2 is SVGIG (reference sequence). CDR3 length: 14 amino acids. V was trimmed by 3 bases and J by 8 bases, leaving 16 bases between them. DNA for the CDR3: TGTGCCTGGAGAGGTGCAGGGGTGGCGGAAAAACTGTTTTTT. This sequence encodes CAWRGAGVAEKLFF.

The chain has TRBV19 and TRBJ2-2; D not resolved. Germline V gives CDR1 LNHDA, CDR2 SQIVND (reference sequence). The V gene lost 4 bases and the J gene lost 4 bases, with 10 bases spanning the gap. This CDR3 spans 14 amino acids. CDR3 amino acids: CASSRAHGTGELFF. CDR3 DNA sequence: TGTGCCAGTAGTAGGGCCCATGGCACCGGGGAGCTGTTTTTT. The whole variable domain, remainder taken from reference TRBV19 and TRBJ2-2, is DGGITQSPKYLFRKEGQNVTLSCEQNLNHDAMYWYRQDPGQGLRLIYYSQIVNDFQKGDIAEGYSVSREKKESFPLTVTSAQKNPTAFYLCASSRAHGTGELFFGEGSRLTVL.

The chain has TRBV10-3 and TRBJ1-4, with 8 bases matching TRBD1. Germline V CDR1 and CDR2: ENHRY, SYGVKD. The CDR3 covers 14 residues. The trim removed 6 bases at V and 5 bases at J, leaving 5 bases unmatched. The CDR3 loop is CAISRGQGNEKLFF. Here the CDR3 DNA reads TGTGCCATCAGCAGGGGGCAGGGAAATGAAAAACTGTTTTTT.

The chain employs TRBV7-8 and TRBJ2-7; D may be TRBD2 (5 bases). Trimming stripped 1 base from V and 4 bases from J, with 11 bases between. Germline CDR1 SGHVS, CDR2 FQNEAQ. The CDR3 contains 14 residues. The CDR3 spells CASSLGGSVYEQYF. The CDR3 coding sequence is TGTGCCAGCAGCTTAGGGGGTAGCGTTTACGAGCAGTACTTC.

This chain links TRBV5-1 with TRBJ2-5; D may be TRBD1 (5 bases). The V and J ends lost 2 bases and 2 bases respectively, with 10 bases between them. The CDR3 is 14 residues long. CDR1 and CDR2 (germline): SGHRS, YFSETQ. CDR3 DNA: TGCGCCAGCAGCTTCCAGGGCTTACAAGAGACCCAGTACTTC. Residues: CASSFQGLQETQYF.

This sequence joins TRBV6-6 and TRBJ1-4, with no clear D. V was cut by 7 bases and J by 5 bases, with 14 bases left in between. Germline CDR1 MNHNY, CDR2 SVGAGI (reference sequence). The CDR3 runs 14 residues. DNA for the CDR3: TGTGCCAGCACTTCATCGGAGCCCAATGAAAAACTGTTTTTT. It codes for CASTSSEPNEKLFF.